Listed below are T cell receptor beta chains from one sample, sequenced in a study of T-cell reconstitution after alpha-beta-depleted transplantation in children. TCRdb used MiXCR to reprocess the PCR reads, holding one entry per CDR3 protein. The sample yields approximately 510,000 distinct CDR3 sequences, around 18% seen once. The sample in question was PBMCs from the stem cell graft donor, obtained from the stem cell graft. The receptors originated from a human donor who donated a stem cell graft to a child with acute lymphoblastic leukemia. CDR3s include the opening cysteine and the closing phenylalanine or tryptophan. The D gene is left open where the match is weak. Only some rows state a clone size, as once, few, many or a class for expanded clones.

abundance	v_gene	d_gene	j_gene	CDR3aa	CDR3nt
NA	TRBV6-2/TRBV6-3	TRBD2	TRBJ2-7	CASSPAGESYEQYF	TGTGCCAGCAGTCCAGCGGGAGAGTCCTACGAGCAGTACTTC
few	TRBV3-1	TRBD1	TRBJ2-1	CASSQDPWPGTGGNEQFF	TGTGCCAGCAGCCAAGATCCTTGGCCCGGGACAGGGGGCAATGAGCAGTTCTTC
NA	TRBV5-1	TRBD1	TRBJ1-4	CASSPDRGYEKLFF	TGCGCCAGCAGCCCCGACAGGGGGTACGAAAAACTGTTTTTT
few	TRBV5-5	TRBD1	TRBJ1-5	CASRTGANQPQHF	TGTGCCAGCAGGACAGGGGCAAATCAGCCCCAGCATTTT
many	TRBV5-1	TRBD2	TRBJ2-7	CASSLDAGVIGEQYF	TGCGCCAGCAGCTTGGATGCGGGAGTAATTGGCGAGCAGTACTTC
few	TRBV20-1	NA	TRBJ2-5	CSAQGPENQETQYF	TGCAGTGCTCAAGGGCCAGAGAACCAAGAGACCCAGTACTTC
NA	TRBV5-4	NA	TRBJ2-1	CASSGGLHNEQFF	TGTGCCAGCAGCGGCGGACTCCACAATGAGCAGTTCTTC
NA	TRBV25-1	NA	TRBJ1-4	CASRGAIGDGATNEKLFF	TGTGCCAGCAGGGGGGCCATCGGGGATGGGGCAACTAATGAAAAACTGTTTTTT
few	TRBV5-1	NA	TRBJ2-1	CASSAGPSTANEQFF	TGCGCCAGCAGCGCCGGACCTTCCACGGCCAATGAGCAGTTCTTC
few	TRBV18	NA	TRBJ2-5	CASSPSTEKTQYF	TGTGCCAGCTCACCGTCGACAGAAAAGACCCAGTACTTC
few	TRBV7-3	TRBD1	TRBJ2-3	CASSYGQGSDTQYF	TGTGCCAGCAGCTACGGACAGGGGTCCGATACGCAGTATTTT
NA	TRBV5-1	NA	TRBJ1-6	CASSGWGVDSPLHF	TGCGCCAGCAGTGGATGGGGGGTTGATTCACCCCTCCACTTT
NA	TRBV7-9	TRBD2	TRBJ2-1	CASSPLGGEPSYNEQFF	TGTGCCAGCAGCCCCTTGGGGGGGGAGCCCTCCTACAATGAGCAGTTCTTC
many	TRBV29-1	NA	TRBJ1-1	CSVGSGAFF	TGCAGCGTTGGGTCAGGGGCTTTCTTT
few	TRBV12-3/TRBV12-4	NA	TRBJ2-3	CASSFLRLASTDTQYF	TGTGCCAGCAGTTTTCTGAGGCTAGCTAGCACAGATACGCAGTATTTT
few	TRBV6-5	TRBD2	TRBJ2-5	CASSYFAPLTSGRAETQYF	TGTGCCAGCAGTTACTTCGCACCCTTGACTAGCGGGAGGGCAGAGACCCAGTACTTC
NA	TRBV12-3/TRBV12-4	TRBD1	TRBJ2-7	CASSFWTGAYEQYF	TGTGCCAGCAGTTTTTGGACAGGGGCCTACGAGCAGTACTTC
NA	TRBV9	NA	TRBJ1-1	CASSKEQGNTEAFF	TGTGCCAGCAGCAAAGAACAGGGGAACACTGAAGCTTTCTTT
NA	TRBV20-1	NA	TRBJ2-3	CSALGPPDRDTQYF	TGCAGTGCTCTAGGACCCCCGGATAGAGATACGCAGTATTTT
once	TRBV6-4	TRBD2	TRBJ2-1	CASTPTPGGNEQFF	TGTGCCAGCACGCCGACCCCGGGAGGCAATGAGCAGTTCTTC
few	TRBV3-1	TRBD2	TRBJ2-7	CASSHLAGVGYEQYF	TGTGCCAGCAGCCACTTAGCGGGAGTAGGATACGAGCAGTACTTC
few	TRBV3-1	NA	TRBJ1-1	CASSQDVNTEAFF	TGTGCCAGCAGCCAAGATGTCAACACTGAAGCTTTCTTT
few	TRBV5-1	NA	TRBJ2-7	CASSLDGGGPPYEQYF	TGCGCCAGCAGCTTGGACGGGGGAGGCCCCCCCTACGAGCAGTACTTC
NA	TRBV9	TRBD2	TRBJ2-2	CASSFFSGRFRELFF	TGTGCCAGCAGCTTTTTTAGCGGGAGGTTCAGGGAGCTGTTTTTT
NA	TRBV11-3	TRBD2	TRBJ2-7	CASSLGNSGTYEQYF	TGTGCCAGCAGCTTAGGAAATAGCGGGACCTACGAGCAGTACTTC
few	TRBV18	NA	TRBJ2-1	CASSPPLAGGDVNEQFF	TGTGCCAGCTCACCACCCCTAGCAGGAGGCGATGTCAATGAGCAGTTCTTC
NA	TRBV15	NA	TRBJ2-5	CATRGDRRETQYF	TGTGCCACCAGAGGGGATCGGAGGGAGACCCAGTACTTC
few	TRBV4-1	NA	TRBJ2-5	CASSLLAEGGETQYF	TGCGCCAGCAGCCTCCTAGCGGAGGGGGGAGAGACCCAGTACTTC
NA	TRBV15	TRBD2	TRBJ2-1	CATSRPLAGGLRSYNEQFF	TGTGCCACCAGCAGGCCCTTAGCGGGAGGGCTTAGATCCTACAATGAGCAGTTCTTC
few	TRBV5-8	NA	TRBJ1-1	CASSRRQVEAFF	TGTGCCAGCAGCCGGAGACAGGTTGAAGCTTTCTTT
NA	TRBV20-1	TRBD2	TRBJ2-2	CSARDQVAGEAGELFF	TGCAGTGCTAGAGATCAGGTGGCGGGAGAGGCCGGGGAGCTGTTTTTT
few	TRBV5-1	TRBD2	TRBJ2-1	CASTVDPFSGRYNEQFF	TGCGCCAGCACAGTTGATCCTTTTAGCGGGAGGTACAATGAGCAGTTCTTC
NA	TRBV11-2	NA	TRBJ2-4	CASSLGGFKNIQYF	TGTGCCAGCAGCTTAGGGGGTTTCAAAAACATTCAGTACTTC
NA	TRBV20-1	NA	TRBJ1-6	CSARTPTRILLHF	TGCAGTGCCAGAACCCCCACCAGGATTCTCCTCCACTTT
few	TRBV6-5	NA	TRBJ1-5	CASSIQGQPQHF	TGTGCCAGCAGTATACAGGGTCAGCCCCAGCATTTT
NA	TRBV5-1	NA	TRBJ2-1	CASSLGGENNEQFF	TGCGCCAGCAGCTTGGGTGGGGAGAACAATGAGCAGTTCTTC
few	TRBV18	TRBD1	TRBJ1-3	CASSPMETGTGNTIYF	TGTGCCAGCTCACCGATGGAGACAGGGACTGGAAACACCATATATTTT
few	TRBV7-2	TRBD1	TRBJ2-3	CASSPNRGGTQYF	TGTGCCAGCAGCCCGAACAGGGGTGGTACGCAGTATTTT
NA	TRBV18	NA	TRBJ2-1	CASSPLATGFGEQFF	TGTGCCAGCTCACCCCTTGCGACAGGTTTTGGGGAGCAGTTCTTC
few	TRBV9	TRBD2	TRBJ2-1	CASSPPGLAGYNEQFF	TGTGCCAGCAGCCCCCCGGGGCTAGCGGGTTACAATGAGCAGTTCTTC
NA	TRBV15	TRBD2	TRBJ2-7	CATSRDYPQSPFTGTNYEQYF	TGTGCCACCAGCAGAGATTATCCCCAGAGCCCTTTCACCGGGACTAACTACGAGCAGTACTTC
NA	TRBV5-6	NA	TRBJ2-1	CSGGGPNEQFF	TGTAGCGGAGGGGGTCCCAATGAGCAGTTCTTC
few	TRBV29-1	TRBD1	TRBJ2-1	CSSGVEGASYNEQFF	TGCAGCTCCGGGGTCGAGGGGGCCTCCTACAATGAGCAGTTCTTC
few	TRBV29-1	NA	TRBJ2-5	CSVGQRLGETQYF	TGCAGCGTGGGACAACGCCTCGGAGAGACCCAGTACTTC
NA	TRBV5-1	NA	TRBJ1-1	CASKGVHTEAFF	TGCGCCAGCAAGGGGGTTCACACTGAAGCTTTCTTT
NA	TRBV20-1	NA	TRBJ2-7	CSAPDGSYEQYF	TGCAGTGCCCCGGACGGTTCCTACGAGCAGTACTTC
NA	TRBV5-4	NA	TRBJ1-2	CASSLGVRKGSYGYTF	TGTGCCAGCAGCTTGGGTGTTCGAAAGGGCTCCTATGGCTACACCTTC
NA	TRBV15	NA	TRBJ2-1	CATSRERASYNEQFF	TGTGCCACCAGCAGAGAAAGGGCCTCCTACAATGAGCAGTTCTTC
NA	TRBV27	TRBD2	TRBJ2-7	CASSNTIPGLAGVGSYEQYF	TGTGCCAGCAGTAATACAATACCGGGACTAGCGGGAGTTGGTTCCTACGAGCAGTACTTC
NA	TRBV4-2	NA	TRBJ2-3	CASSQLANTGEDTQYF	TGTGCCAGCAGCCAACTGGCCAATACGGGCGAGGATACGCAGTATTTT
NA	TRBV5-5	TRBD2	TRBJ2-3	CASSTSGPSTDTQYF	TGTGCCAGCAGCACTAGCGGACCTAGCACAGATACGCAGTATTTT
few	TRBV6-1	TRBD1	TRBJ2-1	CASSGPGQGLWEQFF	TGTGCCAGCAGTGGACCGGGACAGGGTCTTTGGGAGCAGTTCTTC
few	TRBV29-1	NA	TRBJ2-7	CSVHGTSSYEQYF	TGCAGCGTTCACGGGACGAGCTCCTACGAGCAGTACTTC
NA	TRBV12-3/TRBV12-4	NA	TRBJ2-1	CASRTRGRGQLNEQFF	TGTGCCAGCAGAACCAGGGGGAGGGGGCAGCTGAATGAGCAGTTCTTC
NA	TRBV5-6	NA	TRBJ1-1	CASSSEWVLNTEAFF	TGTGCCAGCAGCTCCGAATGGGTACTTAACACTGAAGCTTTCTTT
few	TRBV9	NA	TRBJ2-7	CASSDQGGSTFYEQYF	TGTGCCAGCAGCGATCAGGGGGGGTCTACCTTCTACGAGCAGTACTTC
many	TRBV6-5	NA	TRBJ2-5	CASSYISGGETQYF	TGTGCCAGCAGTTACATTTCTGGGGGGGAGACCCAGTACTTC
NA	TRBV5-1	TRBD2	TRBJ2-7	CASSLGGLALEQYF	TGCGCCAGCAGCTTGGGGGGACTAGCGCTCGAGCAGTACTTC
NA	TRBV7-8	NA	TRBJ2-6	CASSLATLYSGANVLTF	TGTGCCAGCAGCTTAGCTACCCTATACTCTGGGGCCAACGTCCTGACTTTC
NA	TRBV3-1	NA	TRBJ2-2	CASSLGRGRPGELFF	TGTGCCAGCAGCCTTGGGAGAGGCCGGCCCGGGGAGCTGTTTTTT